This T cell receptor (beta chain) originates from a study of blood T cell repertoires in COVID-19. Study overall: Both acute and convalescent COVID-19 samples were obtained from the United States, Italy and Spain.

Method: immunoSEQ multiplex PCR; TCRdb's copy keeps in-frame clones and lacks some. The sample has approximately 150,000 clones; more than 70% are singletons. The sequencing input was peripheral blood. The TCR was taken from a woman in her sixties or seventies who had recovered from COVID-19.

This CDR3 reads CATSRPRQGLSTEAFF. CDR3 sequence (DNA): TGTGCCACCAGCAGACCCAGACAGGGCTTATCCACTGAAGCTTTCTTT. The chain recombines TRBV15 with TRBJ1-1; 7 nucleotides agree with TRBD1. Trimming took 2 bases from V and 4 from J; bases not matched to a gene: 10. CDR1 and CDR2 from the germline V gene are LNHNV and YYDKDF (reference sequence). CDR3 length: 16 amino acids.